The entry that follows covers one T cell receptor (beta chain) sequence. Its antigen is currently unknown. These data originate in a study of response to subunit inactivated influenza vaccine. General study results and limits: Each seasonal flu vaccination may recruit only limited new T cells, authors suggested.

The CDR3 is made up of 14 amino acids. V was trimmed by 0 bases and J by 1 base, leaving 6 bases between them. CDR1 is LGHNA, CDR2 YNFKEQ, per germline. MiXCR, applied by TCRdb to the RT-PCR reads, yields one record per CDR3 protein. Counted here are about 500,000 distinct CDR3 sequences, approximately 15% occurring once; the ten biggest clones make up 2.5% to 3.5%. V usage is TRBV4-2 and J usage is TRBJ2-5; D not resolved. Sample: CD4+ T cells sorted from PBMCs, taken less than 25 months after vaccination. The clonotype originates from a man aged 45-69 years who received an inactivated influenza vaccine. The CDR3 reads CASSQDPLQETQYF. In nucleotides, the CDR3 is TGTGCCAGCAGCCAAGACCCCCTCCAAGAGACCCAGTACTTC.